Detailed here is one TCR beta chain. No antigen is known for it. These data are taken from a study of cytomegalovirus exposure and HLA in healthy donors. Findings and caveats of the study: Within a later analysis, the majority of CMV-associated TCR beta chains appeared HLA-restricted. The analysis excluded some indistinguishable V segments, including TRBV6-2 and TRBV6-3.

Looked up from germline, CDR1 is MDHEN and CDR2 is SYDVKM. The CDR3 spans 13 residues. The ends were cut back, 6 bases at V and 3 bases at J, with 11 bases in the middle. A multiplex PCR was run with 60 Vbeta primers and 13 Jbeta primers. In the original workflow: Unique TCR beta chains totaled some 80 million in a later count, with around 10 million of them shared. The data were produced by immunoSEQ multiplex PCR, yet TCRdb's version contains in-frame clones alone and is incomplete. The V and J calls and clone size were taken over from that table, and D and trimming were inferred from the DNA. The table lists some 130,000 clones, around three quarters of them singletons, with about 2% in the top ten.

Sequenced: PBMCs. This sequence was found in a woman in her sixties or seventies in good health and CMV-seropositive. The chain joins TRBV28 to TRBJ1-2; no firm D call. The DNA of the CDR3 is TGTGCCAGCAGACCAGGCGGGGACTATGGCTACACCTTC. This translates into CASRPGGDYGYTF.